This T cell receptor (beta chain) was documented in a study of shared clonotypes between healthy human individuals. Data came from immunoSEQ multiplex PCR; TCRdb stores just in-frame clones and leaves some out. There are 800,000 or so clones in the sample; approximately 96% occur only once, and about 0.21% lies in the top ten. Positive CCR7 selection of CD45RO-negative cells yielded the naive CD8 cells, and terminally differentiated effector memory CD45RA+ cells were excluded. With V trimmed by 10 bases and J by 5 bases, 14 bases remained unmatched. CDR1 and CDR2 (germline): SNHLY, FYNNEI. The CDR3 is 15 residues long.

Sample: naive CD8+ T cells sorted from blood. The chain combines TRBV2 with TRBJ2-1; 7 nucleotides agree with TRBD1. The TCR originated in a man aged 30 to 39 in good health. CDR3 bases: TGTGCCATCAAACGAGGACAGGACCTGCACAATGAGCAGTTCTTC. Translation: CAIKRGQDLHNEQFF.